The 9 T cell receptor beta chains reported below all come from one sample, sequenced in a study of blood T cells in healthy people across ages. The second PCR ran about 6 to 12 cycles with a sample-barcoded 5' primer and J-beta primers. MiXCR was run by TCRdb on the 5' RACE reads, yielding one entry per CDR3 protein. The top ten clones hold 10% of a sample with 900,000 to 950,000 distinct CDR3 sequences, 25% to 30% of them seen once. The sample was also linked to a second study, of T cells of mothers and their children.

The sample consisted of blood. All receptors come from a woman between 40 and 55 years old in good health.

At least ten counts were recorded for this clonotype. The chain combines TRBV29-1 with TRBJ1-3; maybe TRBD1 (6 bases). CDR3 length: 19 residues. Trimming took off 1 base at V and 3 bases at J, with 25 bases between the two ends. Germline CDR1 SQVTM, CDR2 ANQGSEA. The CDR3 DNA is TGCAGCGTTGAAGCGGGGGCTACAACGGAGAGACTTATTGGAAACACCATATATTTT. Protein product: CSVEAGATTERLIGNTIYF.

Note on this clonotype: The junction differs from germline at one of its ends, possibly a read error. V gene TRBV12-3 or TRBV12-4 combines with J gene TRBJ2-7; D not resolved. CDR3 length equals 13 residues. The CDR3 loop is CAGSRDPIYEQYF. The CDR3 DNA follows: TGTGCCGGCAGCCGAGACCCAATCTACGAGCAGTACTTC.

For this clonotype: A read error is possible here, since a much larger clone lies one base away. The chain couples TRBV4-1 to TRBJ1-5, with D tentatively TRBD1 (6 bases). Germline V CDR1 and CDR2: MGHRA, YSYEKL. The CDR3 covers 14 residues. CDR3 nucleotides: TGCGCCAGCAGCCAAGCAGGGTGGGGGCAGCCCCGGCATTTT. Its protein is CASSQAGWGQPRHF.

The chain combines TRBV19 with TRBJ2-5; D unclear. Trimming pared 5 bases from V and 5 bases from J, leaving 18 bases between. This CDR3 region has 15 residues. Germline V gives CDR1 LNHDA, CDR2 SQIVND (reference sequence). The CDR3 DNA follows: TGTGCCAGTAGTCGTACAGTCGGTCTGGGGGAGACCCAGTACTTC. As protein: CASSRTVGLGETQYF. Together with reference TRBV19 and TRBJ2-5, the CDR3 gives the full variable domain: DGGITQSPKYLFRKEGQNVTLSCEQNLNHDAMYWYRQDPGQGLRLIYYSQIVNDFQKGDIAEGYSVSREKKESFPLTVTSAQKNPTAFYLCASSRTVGLGETQYFGPGTRLLVL.

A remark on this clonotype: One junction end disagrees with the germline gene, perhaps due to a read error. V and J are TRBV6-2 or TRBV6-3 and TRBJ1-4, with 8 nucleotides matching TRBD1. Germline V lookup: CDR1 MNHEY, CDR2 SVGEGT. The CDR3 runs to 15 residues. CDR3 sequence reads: CASSQRGTGNEKRFF. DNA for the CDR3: TGTGCCAGCAGTCAACGGGGGACAGGCAATGAAAAACGGTTTTTT.

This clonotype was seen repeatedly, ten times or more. The CDR3 bases are TGTGCCAGCAGCCTAGAGAGTTATACGCAGTATTTT. Protein sequence: CASSLESYTQYF. V is TRBV7-9 and J is TRBJ2-3; D call uncertain. Looked up from germline, CDR1 is SEHNR and CDR2 is FQNEAQ (reference sequence). V lost 5 bases and J 7 bases, leaving 10 bases between the germline ends. This CDR3 is built from 12 residues.

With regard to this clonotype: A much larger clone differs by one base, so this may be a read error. CDR3 sequence: CASSFAGTEETQFF. For the CDR3, the DNA is TGTGCTAGCAGCTTTGCTGGGACAGAAGAGACCCAGTTCTTC. The chain is built from TRBV7-7 and TRBJ2-1; 7 positions match TRBD1. Looked up from germline, CDR1 is SSHAT and CDR2 is FNYEAQ (reference sequence). This CDR3 has 14 residues.

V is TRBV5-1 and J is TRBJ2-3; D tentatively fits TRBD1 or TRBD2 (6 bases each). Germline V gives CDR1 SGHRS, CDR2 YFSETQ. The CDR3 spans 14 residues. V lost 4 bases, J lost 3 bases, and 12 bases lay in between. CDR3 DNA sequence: TGCGCCAGCAGCGGTTCGGGGGCAACAGATACGCAGTATTTT. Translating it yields CASSGSGATDTQYF.

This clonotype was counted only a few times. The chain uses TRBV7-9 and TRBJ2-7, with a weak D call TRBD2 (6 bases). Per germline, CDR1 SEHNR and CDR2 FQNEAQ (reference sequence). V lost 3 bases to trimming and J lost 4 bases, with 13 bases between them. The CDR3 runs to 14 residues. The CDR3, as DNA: TGTGCCAGCAGCTTCGGGAGCCAGCGTTACGAGCAGTACTTC. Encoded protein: CASSFGSQRYEQYF.